The 4 T cell receptor beta chains below all came from one sample that was sequenced in a study of T cell repertoires in cytomegalovirus infection. TCRdb re-derived calls from the reads in MiXCR, one entry per CDR3 protein. This repertoire shows about 300,000 distinct CDR3 sequences, about 8.8% found once; its top ten account for 2% to 3%. Sequenced: PBMCs. Receptor source: a human donor in good health (CMV status not recorded). Some clones in this sample may be carry-over from other donors' samples.

This chain links TRBV11-2 with TRBJ1-5; D is unresolved. V was trimmed by 2 bases and J by 3 bases, leaving 8 bases between them. The CDR3 loop spans 14 amino acids. Germline CDR1 is SGHAT and CDR2 is FQNNGV. The CDR3 is CASSLNQANQPQHF. The CDR3 DNA follows: TGTGCCAGCAGCTTAAATCAGGCCAATCAGCCCCAGCATTTT.

This clonotype has a count of ten or more. This chain connects TRBV6-6 to TRBJ2-7; TRBD2 is a possible D gene (6 bases). The CDR3 is 13 amino acids. The germline gives CDR1 MNHNY, CDR2 SVGAGI (reference sequence). In nucleotides, the CDR3 is TGTGCCAGCAGTAACTCGGGAGTTTACGAGCAGTACGTC. Translating gives CASSNSGVYEQYV.

This clonotype was counted many times. The gene calls are TRBV7-6 and TRBJ1-1; possible D gene TRBD1, 5 bases. This CDR3 spans 13 amino acids. CDR1 and CDR2 from the germline V gene are SGHVS and FNYEAQ. V lost 5 bases, J lost 4 bases, and 11 bases lay in between. CDR3 in amino acids: CASSPGGITEAFF. CDR3 nucleotides: TGTGCCAGCAGCCCGGGGGGTATCACTGAAGCTTTCTTT.

This clonotype came up many times. V gene TRBV7-2 combines with J gene TRBJ1-2; 8 bases align to TRBD1. J was trimmed by 4 bases and V by 5 bases; bases with no gene match: 6. This CDR3 is built from 14 residues. Germline V gene lookup returns CDR1 SGHTA and CDR2 FQGNSA. CDR3 sequence (DNA): TGTGCCAGCAGCGACCAGGGGGCGATCTATGGCTACACCTTC. Protein: CASSDQGAIYGYTF.